This TCR beta chain was sequenced in a study of siplizumab effects on memory and regulatory T cells. Concerning this clone: Its antigen remains unidentified.

V was clipped by 1 base and J by 0 bases, with 9 bases between them. Germline V lookup: CDR1 SEHNR, CDR2 FQNEAQ (reference sequence). This CDR3 has 16 residues. Data came from immunoSEQ multiplex PCR; TCRdb stores just in-frame clones and leaves some out. The sample has over 55,000 clones, roughly 83% seen once; the top ten hold roughly 3.8%. General study results and limits: Memory cells seemed less diverse than naive T cells, which seemed major alloresponse contributors. To unstimulated subsets, only a minor fraction of alloreactive clones could be mapped. Confirmation was lacking for the suppressive function of proliferating Tregs derived from siplizumab cultures.

This rearrangement joins TRBV7-9 to TRBJ2-2; D is perhaps TRBD1 (6 bases). The sequenced material came from memory CD4+ T cells sorted from blood. This TCR came from a human donor in good health. The CDR3 coding sequence is TGTGCCAGCAGCTTAGGGAGGACAGCGAACACCGGGGAGCTGTTTTTT. Translating it yields CASSLGRTANTGELFF. The whole variable domain, remainder taken from reference TRBV7-9 and TRBJ2-2, is DTGVSQNPRHKITKRGQNVTFRCDPISEHNRLYWYRQTLGQGPEFLTYFQNEAQLEKSRLLSDRFSAERPKGSFSTLEIQRTEQGDSAMYLCASSLGRTANTGELFFGEGSRLTVL.